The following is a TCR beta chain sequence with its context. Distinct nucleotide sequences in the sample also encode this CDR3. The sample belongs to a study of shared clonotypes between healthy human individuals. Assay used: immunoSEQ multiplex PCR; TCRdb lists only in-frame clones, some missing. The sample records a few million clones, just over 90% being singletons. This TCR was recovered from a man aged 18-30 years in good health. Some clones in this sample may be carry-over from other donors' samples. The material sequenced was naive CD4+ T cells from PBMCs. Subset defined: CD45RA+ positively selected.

CDR3: CASSLGLAHYNEQFF. The CDR3 bases are TGCGCCAGCAGCCTGGGACTAGCTCACTACAATGAGCAGTTCTTC. This chain connects TRBV5-1 to TRBJ2-1, with TRBD2 matching over 9 bases. The CDR3 covers 15 residues. Germline V lookup: CDR1 SGHRS, CDR2 YFSETQ. Trimming at V came to 4 bases and at J to 3 bases, leaving 5 bases not matched to a gene.